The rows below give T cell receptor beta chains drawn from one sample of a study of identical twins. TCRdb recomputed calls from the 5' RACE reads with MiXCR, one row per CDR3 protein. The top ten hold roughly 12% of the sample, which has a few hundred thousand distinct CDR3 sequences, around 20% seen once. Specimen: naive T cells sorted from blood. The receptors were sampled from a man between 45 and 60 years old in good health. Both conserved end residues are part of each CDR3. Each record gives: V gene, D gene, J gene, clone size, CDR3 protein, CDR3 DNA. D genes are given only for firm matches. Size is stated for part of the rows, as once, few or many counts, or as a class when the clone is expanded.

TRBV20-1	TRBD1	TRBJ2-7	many	CSASRTGDVNEQYF	TGCAGTGCTAGTCGGACAGGGGACGTAAACGAGCAGTACTTC
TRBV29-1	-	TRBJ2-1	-	CSLRGGASYNEQFF	TGCAGCCTGAGGGGGGGGGCATCCTACAATGAGCAGTTCTTC
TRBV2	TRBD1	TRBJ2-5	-	CASRDTGTGYLETQYF	TGTGCCAGCAGGGACACCGGGACAGGGTATTTGGAGACCCAGTACTTC
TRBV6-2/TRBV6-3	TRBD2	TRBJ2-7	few	CASSQGLLPYEQYF	TGTGCCAGCAGTCAGGGACTACTTCCCTACGAGCAGTACTTC
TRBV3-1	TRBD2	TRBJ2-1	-	CASSQGSSSGVYNEQFF	TGTGCCAGCAGCCAAGGCTCTTCTAGCGGGGTATACAATGAGCAGTTCTTC
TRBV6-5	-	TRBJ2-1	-	CASTREQFF	TGTGCCAGCACTCGTGAGCAGTTCTTC
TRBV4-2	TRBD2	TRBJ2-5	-	CASSPGTSGRSFGETQYF	TGTGCCAGCAGCCCGGGGACTAGCGGGCGGAGTTTCGGAGAGACCCAGTACTTC
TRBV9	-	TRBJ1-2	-	CASSVASADYGYTF	TGTGCCAGCAGCGTAGCTAGCGCAGACTATGGCTACACCTTC
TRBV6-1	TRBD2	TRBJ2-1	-	CATGIAGVGNEQFF	TGTGCCACGGGAATAGCGGGAGTGGGGAATGAGCAGTTCTTC
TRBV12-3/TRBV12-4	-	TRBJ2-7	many	CASSLIWNEQYF	TGTGCCAGCAGTTTGATTTGGAACGAGCAGTACTTC
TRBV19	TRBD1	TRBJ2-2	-	CASHRGHVSGELFF	TGTGCCAGCCACAGGGGGCATGTATCCGGGGAGCTGTTTTTT
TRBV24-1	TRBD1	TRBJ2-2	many	CATSDLGQANTGELFF	TGTGCCACCAGTGATTTGGGACAGGCAAACACCGGGGAGCTGTTTTTT
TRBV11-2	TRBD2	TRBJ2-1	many	CASSLTGTSLNEQFF	TGTGCCAGCAGCCTTACCGGGACTAGCCTCAATGAGCAGTTCTTC
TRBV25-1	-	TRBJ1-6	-	CASSESQIYNSPLHF	TGTGCCAGCAGTGAATCGCAGATTTATAATTCACCCCTCCACTTT
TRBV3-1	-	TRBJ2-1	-	CASSQRPGRGFNEQFF	TGTGCCAGCAGCCAACGTCCGGGAAGAGGCTTCAATGAGCAGTTCTTC
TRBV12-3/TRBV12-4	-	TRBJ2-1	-	CASSRQESSYNEQFF	TGTGCCAGCAGTAGACAAGAGAGCTCCTACAATGAGCAGTTCTTC
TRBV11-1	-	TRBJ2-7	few	CASSLFNGAYEQYF	TGTGCCAGCAGCTTATTCAACGGAGCCTACGAGCAGTACTTC